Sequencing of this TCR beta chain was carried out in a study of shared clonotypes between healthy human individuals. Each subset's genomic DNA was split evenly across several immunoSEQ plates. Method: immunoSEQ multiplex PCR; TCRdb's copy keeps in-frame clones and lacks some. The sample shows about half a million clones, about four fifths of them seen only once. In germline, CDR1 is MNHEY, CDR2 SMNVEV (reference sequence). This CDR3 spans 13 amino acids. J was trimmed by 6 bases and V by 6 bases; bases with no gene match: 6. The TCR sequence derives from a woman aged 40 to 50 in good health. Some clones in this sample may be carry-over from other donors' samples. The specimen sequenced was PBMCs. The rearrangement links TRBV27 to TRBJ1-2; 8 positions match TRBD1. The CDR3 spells CASRQQGVDGYTF. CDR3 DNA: TGTGCCAGCAGGCAACAGGGGGTTGATGGCTACACCTTC.